The 13 T cell receptor beta chains reported below all come from one sample, sequenced in a study of beta chain features in type 1 diabetes. Expressed TCRB transcripts were sequenced after all isolated RNA was converted to cDNA. Measured with immunoSEQ multiplex PCR; TCRdb has only the in-frame clones, and not every one. This table has about 300,000 clones, approximately 15% appearing once. Study-wide results and caveats: In all four CD4+ subsets, TCRB CDR3 length was significantly, moderately reduced in type 1 diabetes.

Antigen specificity for these receptors is unknown. The sequenced material came from naive CD4+ T cells from blood. These receptors originate from a young woman with type 1 diabetes.

The genes are TRBV5-4 and TRBJ2-5, with D unresolved. The ends were cut back, 2 bases at V and 4 bases at J, with 12 bases in the middle. The CDR3 loop spans 14 amino acids. Germline V gene sequence: CDR1 SGHNT, CDR2 YYREEE (reference sequence). The chain's CDR3 is CASSFLGRRETQYF. The CDR3 DNA follows: TGTGCCAGCAGCTTTTTAGGTAGGAGAGAGACCCAGTACTTC.

This clone was detected only once. J is TRBJ2-5 and V is TRBV11-3, with a tentative D call TRBD2 (5 bases). This CDR3 spans 12 amino acids. Trimming left V 3 bases short and J 3 bases short, with 5 bases between. Germline lookup yields CDR1 SGHNT and CDR2 YENEEA. This CDR3 is CASSLGEETQYF. The CDR3 region has the DNA TGTGCCAGCAGCTTGGGAGAAGAGACCCAGTACTTC.

This chain connects TRBV27 to TRBJ2-7; D unclear. The CDR3 is 16 amino acids. The V gene's germline CDR1 is MNHEY and CDR2 SMNVEV (reference sequence). V was clipped by 5 bases and J by 3 bases, with 20 bases between them. This CDR3 reads CASSLRESLKVYEQYF. CDR3 coding DNA: TGTGCCAGCAGTCTCCGCGAGAGCTTAAAAGTCTACGAGCAGTACTTC.

This clone was picked up a small number of times. The CDR3: CASSLAGQGQETQYF. For the CDR3, the DNA is TGTGCCAGCAGCTTAGCTGGACAGGGCCAAGAGACCCAGTACTTC. This chain links TRBV11-2 with TRBJ2-5; the match to TRBD1 covers 8 bases. Germline assignment: CDR1 SGHAT and CDR2 FQNNGV. There are 15 residues in the CDR3. Losses at the gene ends were 1 base for V and 1 base for J; bases not matched to a gene: 2.

This rearrangement joins TRBV18 to TRBJ1-5; D uncertain. The CDR3 runs 14 residues. Trimming pared 2 bases from V and 5 bases from J, leaving 10 bases between. CDR1 KGHSH and CDR2 LQKENI come from the germline V gene. The CDR3 is CASSPSEDYQPQHF. For the CDR3, the DNA is TGTGCCAGCTCACCATCGGAGGATTATCAGCCCCAGCATTTT. The full variable domain, rest sourced from reference TRBV18 and TRBJ1-5, is NAGVMQNPRHLVRRRGQEARLRCSPMKGHSHVYWYRQLPEEGLKFMVYLQKENIIDESGMPKERFSAEFPKEGPSILRIQQVVRGDSAAYFCASSPSEDYQPQHFGDGTRLSIL.

This clone came up a few times. The chain uses TRBV19 and TRBJ1-2; no clear D gene. Germline CDR1 and CDR2: LNHDA and SQIVND (reference sequence). Trimming left V 1 base short and J 4 bases short, with 13 bases between. The CDR3 spans 15 residues. CDR3 region: CASSIGGSGTYGYTF. Here the CDR3 DNA reads TGTGCCAGTAGTATAGGAGGGTCGGGAACCTATGGCTACACCTTC.

The CDR3 reads CASSFETLSSEQYF. Written as DNA, the CDR3 is TGTGCCAGCAGTTTCGAGACTCTTAGCTCCGAGCAGTACTTC. The genes are TRBV2 and TRBJ2-7; no definite D call. The V gene lost 5 bases and the J gene lost 6 bases, with 17 bases spanning the gap. The germline gives CDR1 SNHLY, CDR2 FYNNEI. The CDR3 length is 14 residues. Filled out from reference TRBV2 and TRBJ2-7, the complete variable domain reads EPEVTQTPSHQVTQMGQEVILRCVPISNHLYFYWYRQILGQKVEFLVSFYNNEISEKSEIFDDQFSVERPDGSNFTLKIRSTKLEDSAMYFCASSFETLSSEQYFGPGTRLTVT.

The rearrangement joins TRBV4-1 to TRBJ2-1, with 11 bases lining up with TRBD2. Losses at the gene ends were 2 bases for V and 6 bases for J; bases not matched to a gene: 9. Germline loops: CDR1 MGHRA, CDR2 YSYEKL. This CDR3 has 17 amino acids. CDR3 sequence (DNA): TGCGCCAGCAGCCAACGAACACTAGCGGGAGAAGTCAATGAGCAGTTCTTC. Residues: CASSQRTLAGEVNEQFF.

V gene TRBV28 combines with J gene TRBJ1-2; D gene unclear. This CDR3 contains 12 residues. Trimming pared 8 bases from V and 3 bases from J, leaving 10 bases between. The germline V gene encodes CDR1 MDHEN and CDR2 SYDVKM. CDR3 bases: TGTGCCAGCTTATCAGGCTACTATGGCTACACCTTC. It encodes CASLSGYYGYTF.

J is TRBJ1-2 and V is TRBV6-5; D remains ambiguous. Trimming removed 7 bases from V and 8 bases from J, with 14 bases in between. There are 12 residues in the CDR3. The germline V gene encodes CDR1 MNHEY and CDR2 SVGAGI. CDR3 nucleotides: TGTGCCAGCACCCCGCCAGGAGGAGGCTACACCTTC. Protein product: CASTPPGGGYTF.

The chain links TRBV5-1 to TRBJ2-3, with D maybe TRBD1 (6 bases). CDR3 length: 15 residues. V dropped 2 bases and J dropped 2 bases, with 12 bases sitting between them. Germline V CDR1 and CDR2: SGHRS, YFSETQ. CDR3 DNA sequence: TGCGCCAGCAGCTTCGACAGGCCCAACACAGATACGCAGTATTTT. Amino acids: CASSFDRPNTDTQYF.

This clone was seen a handful of times. This sequence joins TRBV19 and TRBJ2-5; D gene ambiguous. The CDR3 has 12 amino acids. In germline, CDR1 is LNHDA, CDR2 SQIVND (reference sequence). Trimming pared 1 base from V and 5 bases from J, leaving 5 bases between. The CDR3 region has the DNA TGTGCCAGTAGTATAGCGAGGGAGACCCAGTACTTC. Its protein is CASSIARETQYF.

This clone has just a few counts. The chain uses TRBV11-2 and TRBJ2-1; 9 nucleotides agree with TRBD2. The CDR3 runs to 16 residues. With 4 bases clipped from V and 8 bases from J, the junction kept 12 bases outside the gene matches. CDR1 is SGHAT and CDR2 is FQNNGV in the germline V gene. The CDR3 DNA reads TGTGCCAGCAGCTCCGGACTAGCGATTTCGTGGGATGAGCAGTTCTTC. It codes for CASSSGLAISWDEQFF.